These T cell receptor beta chains were read from a single sample in a study of T cells in Graves' hyperthyroidism and ophthalmopathy. TCRdb re-called the multiplex PCR reads with MiXCR, one entry per CDR3 protein. The sample yields 390,000 or so distinct CDR3 sequences, 14% to 15% seen once. Sequencing was carried out using blood. Receptors originate from a man younger than 35 with Graves' ophthalmopathy. CDR3s include the opening cysteine and the closing phenylalanine or tryptophan. The D gene is left open where the match is weak. Size is stated for part of the rows, as once, few or many counts, or as a class when the clone is expanded.

J gene,D gene,clone size,V gene,CDR3 protein,CDR3 DNA
TRBJ1-2,NA,many,TRBV27,CASSLAANYGYTF,TGTGCCAGCAGCCTTGCAGCTAACTATGGCTACACCTTC
TRBJ2-7,NA,many,TRBV30,CAWNEVWRERYEQYF,TGTGCCTGGAATGAAGTATGGAGAGAACGCTACGAGCAGTACTTC
TRBJ2-7,TRBD1,many,TRBV5-1,CASSLGTGPGNEQYF,TGCGCCAGCAGCTTGGGGACAGGCCCCGGGAACGAGCAGTACTTC
TRBJ2-3,NA,many,TRBV24-1,CATSDSYGGSTDTQYF,TGTGCCACCAGTGATTCATACGGGGGAAGCACAGATACGCAGTATTTT
TRBJ2-7,TRBD2,many,TRBV4-2,CASNRAGGPLDEQYF,TGTGCCAGCAACCGAGCGGGGGGACCCCTTGACGAGCAGTACTTC
TRBJ1-1,NA,many,TRBV11-2,CASSSSFWGGYTEAFF,TGTGCCAGCAGTTCTTCATTTTGGGGGGGCTACACTGAAGCTTTCTTT
TRBJ2-3,NA,many,TRBV5-6,CASSSQGGDTQYF,TGTGCCAGCAGCTCCCAGGGGGGAGATACGCAGTATTTT
TRBJ2-7,NA,many,TRBV6-1,CASSYNREIYEQYF,TGTGCCAGCAGTTACAACAGGGAGATTTACGAGCAGTACTTC
TRBJ2-1,NA,many,TRBV5-6,CASSREGGSFSYNEQFF,TGTGCCAGCAGCCGAGAGGGGGGAAGTTTCTCCTACAATGAGCAGTTCTTC
TRBJ1-2,TRBD1,few,TRBV25-1,CASSQQAGGGYGYTF,TGTGCCAGCAGTCAGCAGGCAGGGGGCGGGTATGGCTACACCTTC
TRBJ2-2,NA,few,TRBV6-1,CASSRPRAPRGPGELFF,TGTGCCAGCAGTCGCCCACGGGCCCCCAGGGGTCCCGGGGAGCTGTTTTTT
TRBJ1-1,TRBD1,few,TRBV28,CASSPGQTHTEAFF,TGTGCCAGCAGCCCGGGACAGACACACACTGAAGCTTTCTTT
TRBJ2-1,TRBD1,NA,TRBV11-2,CASSSSGQANNEQFF,TGTGCCAGCAGCTCCTCCGGACAGGCGAACAATGAGCAGTTCTTC
TRBJ1-2,TRBD1,few,TRBV14,CASSQGGTAFNYGYTF,TGTGCCAGCAGCCAAGGAGGGACAGCCTTTAACTATGGCTACACCTTC
TRBJ2-7,NA,NA,TRBV3-1,CASSQSWDMDYEQYF,TGTGCCAGCAGCCAATCATGGGACATGGACTACGAGCAGTACTTC
TRBJ1-2,TRBD1,many,TRBV12-3/TRBV12-4,CASTPDRWGTGYTF,TGTGCCAGCACTCCGGACAGGTGGGGGACAGGCTACACCTTC
TRBJ2-3,NA,NA,TRBV7-9,CASRSRAGDPTDTQYF,TGTGCCAGCAGATCCCGGGCAGGGGACCCCACAGATACGCAGTATTTT
TRBJ2-7,TRBD2,NA,TRBV11-2,CASWGGDPNFYEQYF,TGTGCCAGCTGGGGGGGAGATCCTAATTTTTACGAGCAGTACTTC
TRBJ2-5,NA,NA,TRBV30,CAWIVGGETQYF,TGTGCCTGGATTGTAGGCGGGGAGACCCAGTACTTC
TRBJ2-5,TRBD2,NA,TRBV4-1,CASSQAGLADQETQYF,TGCGCCAGCAGCCAAGCGGGACTAGCGGACCAAGAGACCCAGTACTTC
TRBJ2-1,NA,NA,TRBV20-1,CSARGQEQFF,TGCAGTGCTAGGGGGCAGGAGCAGTTCTTC
TRBJ2-7,NA,NA,TRBV10-3,CAISETVSYEQYF,TGTGCCATCAGTGAGACGGTCTCTTACGAGCAGTACTTC
TRBJ1-2,NA,many,TRBV5-1,CASSSLGRNGYTF,TGCGCCAGCAGCTCCTTAGGGCGGAATGGCTACACCTTC
TRBJ2-7,TRBD1,NA,TRBV7-8,CASSLPGTGGTYEQYF,TGTGCCAGCAGCTTACCCGGGACAGGGGGCACCTACGAGCAGTACTTC
TRBJ1-5,NA,NA,TRBV10-3,CAISEAGPGNQPQHF,TGTGCCATCAGTGAGGCGGGGCCCGGAAATCAGCCCCAGCATTTT
TRBJ1-4,NA,many,TRBV7-9,CASSPGTRNEKLFF,TGTGCCAGCAGCCCCGGGACGAGGAATGAAAAACTGTTTTTT
TRBJ2-7,NA,few,TRBV7-2,CASSFDSGWTYEQYF,TGTGCCAGCAGCTTTGATTCGGGCTGGACCTACGAGCAGTACTTC
TRBJ2-3,TRBD1,many,TRBV6-1,CASIETGRSTDTQYF,TGTGCCAGCATCGAGACAGGGAGAAGCACAGATACGCAGTATTTT
TRBJ1-4,TRBD1,once,TRBV7-6,CASSANQGGNEKLFF,TGTGCCAGCAGCGCAAATCAGGGGGGTAATGAAAAACTGTTTTTT
TRBJ2-1,NA,many,TRBV7-3,CASSSNRVSYNEQFF,TGTGCCAGCAGCTCGAACAGGGTTTCCTACAATGAGCAGTTCTTC
TRBJ1-2,NA,few,TRBV19,CASSMSGLSPKGYTF,TGTGCCAGTAGCATGAGCGGACTCTCACCGAAGGGCTACACCTTC
TRBJ2-5,NA,few,TRBV29-1,CSVSRQETQYF,TGCAGCGTTTCTCGTCAAGAGACCCAGTACTTC